The rows below give T cell receptor beta chains drawn from one sample of a study of CD8+ T cells in alopecia areata. Sequenced by immunoSEQ multiplex PCR; TCRdb stores in-frame clones only, minus some. Among about 210,000 clones listed, 64% were seen once. Sequencing was performed on CD4+ T cells sorted from blood, taken at week 4, from a patient treated with tofacitinib. These receptors were taken from a human donor with alopecia areata. The CDR3 runs from the conserved cysteine through the conserved F or W. The order of the fields is D gene, J gene, V gene, clone size, CDR3 DNA, CDR3 protein. D genes are given only for firm matches. Size tells how often a clone was seen (once, few, many) or the class of an expanded clone, and some rows leave it out.

NA TRBJ2-5 TRBV5-1 NA TGCGCCAGCAGCTTCGAAACAGGGAAGTTGGGGACCCAGTACTTC CASSFETGKLGTQYF
NA TRBJ2-5 TRBV29-1 NA TGCAGCGTTCCAAGGGGCGGGGAGACCCAGTACTTC CSVPRGGETQYF
NA TRBJ2-7 TRBV7-2 NA TGTGCCAGCAACCCACCGGGTCTGGGGTGGGAGCAGTACTTC CASNPPGLGWEQYF
TRBD2 TRBJ2-2 TRBV4-2 few TGTGCCAGCAGCCAAGATTTATGGGGACTAGGCCGCGGGGGCACCGGGGAGCTGTTTTTT CASSQDLWGLGRGGTGELFF
NA TRBJ1-6 TRBV28 NA TGTGCCAGCAGCGACGCAGCTTGGGGGCTGGGTTCACCCCTCCACTTT CASSDAAWGLGSPLHF
NA TRBJ1-1 TRBV15 NA TGTGCCACCAGCAGAGGAGGGGAGAACACTGAAGCTTTCTTT CATSRGGENTEAFF
NA TRBJ1-6 TRBV10-1 few TGCGCCAGCAGTGAGTCTGCCAGGGACTACTCCTATAATTCACCCCTCCACTTT CASSESARDYSYNSPLHF
NA TRBJ1-4 TRBV30 NA TGTGCCTGGGAGAGGGGACCGAGGAATGAAAAACTGTTTTTT CAWERGPRNEKLFF
NA TRBJ1-3 TRBV30 few TGTGCCTGGAGTGTACCAGGTGCTGGAAACACCATATATTTT CAWSVPGAGNTIYF
NA TRBJ1-1 TRBV2 few TGTGCCAGCAGTCGAATACAGGGTGGCGGGACTGAAGCTTTCTTT CASSRIQGGGTEAFF
NA TRBJ1-4 TRBV7-2 NA TGTGCCAGCAGCAGACAGATTAATGAAAAACTGTTTTTT CASSRQINEKLFF
NA TRBJ2-4 TRBV5-1 NA TGCGCCAGCAGCTTGGAACCAGCGATAGCCAAAAACATTCAGTACTTC CASSLEPAIAKNIQYF
TRBD1 TRBJ2-1 TRBV18 many TGTGCCAGCTCACCGGGACAGGATTATGGTGAGCAGTTCTTC CASSPGQDYGEQFF
NA TRBJ1-2 TRBV30 NA TGTGCCTGGACCCCACTCGGGGGCCACACCTTC CAWTPLGGHTF
TRBD2 TRBJ2-5 TRBV5-1 NA TGCGCCAGCAGCACAGCGGGGGTTCAAGAGACCCAGTACTTC CASSTAGVQETQYF
NA TRBJ1-2 TRBV2 NA TGTGCCAGCAGTGGCCTTGACACCTACTATGGCTACACCTTC CASSGLDTYYGYTF